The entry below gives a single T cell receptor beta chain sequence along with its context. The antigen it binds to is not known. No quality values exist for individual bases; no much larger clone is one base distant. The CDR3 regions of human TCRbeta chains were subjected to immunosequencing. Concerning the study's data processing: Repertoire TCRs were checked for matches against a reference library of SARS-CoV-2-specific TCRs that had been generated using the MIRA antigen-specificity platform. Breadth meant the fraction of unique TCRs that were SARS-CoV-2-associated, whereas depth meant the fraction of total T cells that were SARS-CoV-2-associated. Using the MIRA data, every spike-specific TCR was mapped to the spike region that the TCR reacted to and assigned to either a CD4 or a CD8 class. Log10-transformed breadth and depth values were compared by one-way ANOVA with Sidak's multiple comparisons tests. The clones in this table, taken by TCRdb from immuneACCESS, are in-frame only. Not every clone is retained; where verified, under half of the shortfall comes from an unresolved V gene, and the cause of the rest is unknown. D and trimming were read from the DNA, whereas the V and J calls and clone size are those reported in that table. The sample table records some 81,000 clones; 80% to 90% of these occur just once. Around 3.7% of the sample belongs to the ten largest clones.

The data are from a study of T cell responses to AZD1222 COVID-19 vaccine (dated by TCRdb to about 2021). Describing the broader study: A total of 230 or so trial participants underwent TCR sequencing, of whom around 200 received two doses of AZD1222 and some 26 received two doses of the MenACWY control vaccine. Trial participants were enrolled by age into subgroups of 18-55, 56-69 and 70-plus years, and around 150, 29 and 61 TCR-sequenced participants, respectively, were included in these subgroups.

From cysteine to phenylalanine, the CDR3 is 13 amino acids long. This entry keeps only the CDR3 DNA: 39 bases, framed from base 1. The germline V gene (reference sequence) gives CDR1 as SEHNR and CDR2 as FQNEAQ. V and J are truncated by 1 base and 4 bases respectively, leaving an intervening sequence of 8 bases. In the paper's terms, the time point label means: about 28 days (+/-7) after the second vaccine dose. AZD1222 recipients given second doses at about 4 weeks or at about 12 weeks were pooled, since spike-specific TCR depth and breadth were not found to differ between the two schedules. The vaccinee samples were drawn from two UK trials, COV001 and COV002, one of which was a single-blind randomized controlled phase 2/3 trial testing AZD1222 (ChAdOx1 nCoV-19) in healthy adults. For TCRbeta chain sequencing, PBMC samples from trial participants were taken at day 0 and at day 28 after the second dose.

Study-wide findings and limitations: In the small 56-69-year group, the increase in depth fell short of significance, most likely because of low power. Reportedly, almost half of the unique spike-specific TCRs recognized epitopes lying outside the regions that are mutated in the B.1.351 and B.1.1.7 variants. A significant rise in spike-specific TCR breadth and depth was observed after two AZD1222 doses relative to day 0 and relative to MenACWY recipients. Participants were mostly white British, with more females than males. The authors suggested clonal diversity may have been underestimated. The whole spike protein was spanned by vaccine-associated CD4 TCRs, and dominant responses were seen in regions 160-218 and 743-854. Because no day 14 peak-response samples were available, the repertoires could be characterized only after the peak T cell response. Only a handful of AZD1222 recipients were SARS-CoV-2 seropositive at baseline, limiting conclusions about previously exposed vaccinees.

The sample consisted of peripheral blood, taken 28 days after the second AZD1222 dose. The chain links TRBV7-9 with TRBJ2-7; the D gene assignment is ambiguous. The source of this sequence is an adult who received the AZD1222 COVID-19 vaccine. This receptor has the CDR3 CASSLGGIYEQYF. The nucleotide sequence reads TGTGCCAGCAGCTTAGGTGGGATTTACGAGCAGTACTTC.